In this sample, the clone carrying this T cell receptor beta chain turned up many times. Its matching antigen is unknown. From germline, CDR1 is SGHTA and CDR2 FQGNSA. The CDR3 has 14 amino acids. V lost 1 base and J lost 0, with 5 bases in between. Isolation of naive CD8 T cells was achieved by sorting on a CD8+CD4-CCR7+CD45RA+ phenotype. These data originate in a study of molecular identifiers for immune sequencing clone quantification. The study, taken as a whole, reports: The study found clones above 20 RNA copies held over 99% of effector molecules and under 1% in naive cells.

For bulk TCR libraries, previously described methods and listed TCR primers were used. From the PCR reads, TCRdb called clonotypes with MiXCR, one entry per CDR3 protein. This sample has a few hundred thousand distinct CDR3 sequences; roughly 24% occur once, and the top ten carry over 0.6%. The specimen was naive CD8+ T cells from blood, with Jurkat cell RNA spiked in. The sample's subset: FACS-sorted CD8+CD4-CCR7+CD45RA+ naive T cells. The chain has TRBV7-2 and TRBJ2-3; D ambiguous. This sequence was found in a human donor in good health. Some libraries in this study had Jurkat cell RNA spiked in. The CDR3 sequence: CASSLEISTDTQYF. CDR3 bases: TGTGCCAGCAGCTTAGAAATCAGCACAGATACGCAGTATTTT.